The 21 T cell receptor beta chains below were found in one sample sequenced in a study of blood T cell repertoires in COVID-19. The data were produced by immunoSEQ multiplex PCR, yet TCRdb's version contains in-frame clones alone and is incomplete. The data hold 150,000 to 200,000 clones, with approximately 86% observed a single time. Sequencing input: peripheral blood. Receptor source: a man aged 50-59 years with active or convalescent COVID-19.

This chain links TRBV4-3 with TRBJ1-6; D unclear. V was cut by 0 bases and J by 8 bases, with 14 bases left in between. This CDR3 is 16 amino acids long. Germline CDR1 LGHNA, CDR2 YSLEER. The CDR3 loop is CASSQDRRGGDSPLHF. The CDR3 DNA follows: TGCGCCAGCAGCCAAGATCGGCGCGGCGGGGATTCACCCCTCCACTTT.

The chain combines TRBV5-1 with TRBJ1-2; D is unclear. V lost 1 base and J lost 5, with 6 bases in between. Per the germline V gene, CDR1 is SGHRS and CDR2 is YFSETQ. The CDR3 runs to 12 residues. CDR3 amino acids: CASSLTDYGYTF. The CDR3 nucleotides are TGCGCCAGCAGCTTGACTGATTATGGCTACACCTTC.

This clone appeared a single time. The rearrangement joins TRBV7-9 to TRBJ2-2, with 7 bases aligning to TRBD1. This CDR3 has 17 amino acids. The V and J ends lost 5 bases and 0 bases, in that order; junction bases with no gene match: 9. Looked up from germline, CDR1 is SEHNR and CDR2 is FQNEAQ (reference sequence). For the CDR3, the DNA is TGTGCCAGCAGCCTCCAACGAGGGGGCGCGAACACCGGGGAGCTGTTTTTT. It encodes CASSLQRGGANTGELFF.

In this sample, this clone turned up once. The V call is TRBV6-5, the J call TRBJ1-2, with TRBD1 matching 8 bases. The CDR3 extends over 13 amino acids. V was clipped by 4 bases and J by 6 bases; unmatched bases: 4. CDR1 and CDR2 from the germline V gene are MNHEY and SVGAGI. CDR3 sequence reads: CASSSIQGDGYTF. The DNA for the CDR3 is TGTGCCAGCAGTTCCATACAGGGGGATGGCTACACCTTC.

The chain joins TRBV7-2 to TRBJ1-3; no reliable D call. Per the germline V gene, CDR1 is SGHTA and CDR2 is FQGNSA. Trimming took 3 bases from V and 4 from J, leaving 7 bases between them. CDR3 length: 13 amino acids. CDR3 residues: CASSFEGGNTIYF. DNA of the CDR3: TGTGCCAGCAGCTTTGAGGGCGGAAACACCATATATTTT.

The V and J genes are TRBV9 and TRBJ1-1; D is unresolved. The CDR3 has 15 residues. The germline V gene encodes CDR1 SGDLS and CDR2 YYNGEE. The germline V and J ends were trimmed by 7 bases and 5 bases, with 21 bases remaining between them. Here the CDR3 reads CASSNAEAVWTEAFF. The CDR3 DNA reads TGTGCCAGCTCCAATGCAGAAGCGGTGTGGACTGAAGCTTTCTTT.

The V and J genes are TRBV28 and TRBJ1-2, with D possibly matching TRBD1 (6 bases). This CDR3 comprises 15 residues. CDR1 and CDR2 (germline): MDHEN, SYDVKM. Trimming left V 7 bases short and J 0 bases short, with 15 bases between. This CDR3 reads CASNVPGQTNYGYTF. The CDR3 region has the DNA TGTGCCAGCAACGTCCCGGGACAAACTAACTATGGCTACACCTTC.

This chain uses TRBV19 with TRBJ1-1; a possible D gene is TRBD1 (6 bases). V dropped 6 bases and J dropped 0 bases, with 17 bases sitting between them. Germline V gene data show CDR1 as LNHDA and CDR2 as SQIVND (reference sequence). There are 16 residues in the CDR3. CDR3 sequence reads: CASRETQGRVNTEAFF. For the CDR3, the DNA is TGTGCCAGTAGGGAAACACAGGGCAGGGTGAACACTGAAGCTTTCTTT.

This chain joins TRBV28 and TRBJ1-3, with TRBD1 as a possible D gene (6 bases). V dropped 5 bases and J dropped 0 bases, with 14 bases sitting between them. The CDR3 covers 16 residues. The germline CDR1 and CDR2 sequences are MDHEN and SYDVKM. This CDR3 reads CASSSVRDNSGNTIYF. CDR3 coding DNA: TGTGCCAGCAGTAGTGTCCGGGACAACTCTGGAAACACCATATATTTT.

The chain's CDR3 is CASSYSGNSPLHF. The CDR3 DNA follows: TGTGCCAGCAGCTACTCCGGTAATTCACCCCTCCACTTT. The rearrangement links TRBV5-6 to TRBJ1-6; unclear D gene. The germline gives CDR1 SGHDT, CDR2 YYEEEE. The V end lost 3 bases, the J end lost 6 bases, and 7 bases lay between the germline ends. The CDR3 sequence is 13 residues long.

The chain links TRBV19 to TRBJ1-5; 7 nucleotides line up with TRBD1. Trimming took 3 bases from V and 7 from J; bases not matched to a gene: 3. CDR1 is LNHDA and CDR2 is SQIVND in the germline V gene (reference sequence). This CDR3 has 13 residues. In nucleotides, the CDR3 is TGTGCCAGTAGTATGAGGGGGCAACAGCCCCAGCATTTT. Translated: CASSMRGQQPQHF.

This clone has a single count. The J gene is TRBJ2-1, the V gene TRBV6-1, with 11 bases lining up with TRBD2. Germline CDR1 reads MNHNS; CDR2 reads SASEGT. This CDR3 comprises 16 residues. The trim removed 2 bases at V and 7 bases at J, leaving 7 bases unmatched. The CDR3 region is CASSENLAGGFNEQFF. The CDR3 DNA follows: TGTGCCAGCAGTGAAAACCTAGCGGGGGGTTTTAATGAGCAGTTCTTC.

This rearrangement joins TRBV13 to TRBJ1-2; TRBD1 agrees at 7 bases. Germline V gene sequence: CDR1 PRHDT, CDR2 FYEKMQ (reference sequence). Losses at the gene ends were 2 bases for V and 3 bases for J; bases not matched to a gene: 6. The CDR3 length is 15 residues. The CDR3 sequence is CASSLKGAAYYGYTF. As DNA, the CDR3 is TGTGCCAGCAGCTTAAAGGGGGCCGCATACTATGGCTACACCTTC.

The CDR3 DNA follows: TGTGCCAGCTCGGGACAACAGGGGGAAGCTTTCTTT. Amino acids: CASSGQQGEAFF. V is TRBV18 and J is TRBJ1-1, with 7 bases aligning to TRBD1. Germline assignment: CDR1 KGHSH and CDR2 LQKENI. The junction had 6 bases not matched to a gene; V was cut back by 6 bases and J by 8 bases. CDR3 length equals 12 residues.

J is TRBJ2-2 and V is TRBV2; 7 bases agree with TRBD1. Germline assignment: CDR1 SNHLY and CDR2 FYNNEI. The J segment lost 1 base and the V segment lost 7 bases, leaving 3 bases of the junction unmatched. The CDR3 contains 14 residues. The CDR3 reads CASIRQGNTGELFF. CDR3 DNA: TGTGCCAGCATAAGACAGGGGAACACCGGGGAGCTGTTTTTT.

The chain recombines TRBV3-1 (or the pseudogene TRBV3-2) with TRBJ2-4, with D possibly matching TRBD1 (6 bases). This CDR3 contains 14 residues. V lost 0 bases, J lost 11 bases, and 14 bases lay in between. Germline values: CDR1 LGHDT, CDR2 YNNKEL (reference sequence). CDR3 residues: CASSQDTNRAFQYF. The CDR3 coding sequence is TGTGCCAGCAGCCAAGATACGAACAGGGCCTTTCAGTACTTC.

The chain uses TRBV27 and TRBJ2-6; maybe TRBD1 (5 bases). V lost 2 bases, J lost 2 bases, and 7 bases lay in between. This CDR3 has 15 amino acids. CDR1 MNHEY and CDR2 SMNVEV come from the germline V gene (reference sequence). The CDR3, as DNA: TGTGCCAGCAGTTTAATCAGGGCTGGGGCCAACGTCCTGACTTTC. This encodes CASSLIRAGANVLTF.

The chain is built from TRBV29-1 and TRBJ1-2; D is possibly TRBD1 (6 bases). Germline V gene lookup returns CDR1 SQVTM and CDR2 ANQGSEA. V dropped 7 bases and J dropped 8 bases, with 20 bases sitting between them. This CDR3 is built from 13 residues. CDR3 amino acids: CSASTGILHGYTF. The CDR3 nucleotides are TGCAGCGCCTCGACAGGTATATTGCACGGCTACACCTTC.

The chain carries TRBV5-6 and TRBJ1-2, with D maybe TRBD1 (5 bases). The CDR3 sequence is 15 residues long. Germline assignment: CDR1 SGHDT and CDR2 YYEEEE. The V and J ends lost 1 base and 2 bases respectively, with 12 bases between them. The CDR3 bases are TGTGCCAGCAGCTTGCTTACGACAGCCAACTATGGCTACACCTTC. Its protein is CASSLLTTANYGYTF.

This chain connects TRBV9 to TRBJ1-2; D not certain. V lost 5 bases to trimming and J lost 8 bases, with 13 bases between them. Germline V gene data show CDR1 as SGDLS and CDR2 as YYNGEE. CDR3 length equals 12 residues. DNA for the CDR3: TGTGCCAGCAGACGGGATTCTGCGGGCTACACCTTC. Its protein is CASRRDSAGYTF.

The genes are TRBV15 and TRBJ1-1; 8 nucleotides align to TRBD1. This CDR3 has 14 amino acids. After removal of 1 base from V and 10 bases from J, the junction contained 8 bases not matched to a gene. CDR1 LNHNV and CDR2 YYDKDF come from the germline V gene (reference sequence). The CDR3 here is CATSRVGAGGRAFF. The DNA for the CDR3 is TGTGCCACCAGCAGAGTTGGAGCAGGGGGCAGAGCTTTCTTT.